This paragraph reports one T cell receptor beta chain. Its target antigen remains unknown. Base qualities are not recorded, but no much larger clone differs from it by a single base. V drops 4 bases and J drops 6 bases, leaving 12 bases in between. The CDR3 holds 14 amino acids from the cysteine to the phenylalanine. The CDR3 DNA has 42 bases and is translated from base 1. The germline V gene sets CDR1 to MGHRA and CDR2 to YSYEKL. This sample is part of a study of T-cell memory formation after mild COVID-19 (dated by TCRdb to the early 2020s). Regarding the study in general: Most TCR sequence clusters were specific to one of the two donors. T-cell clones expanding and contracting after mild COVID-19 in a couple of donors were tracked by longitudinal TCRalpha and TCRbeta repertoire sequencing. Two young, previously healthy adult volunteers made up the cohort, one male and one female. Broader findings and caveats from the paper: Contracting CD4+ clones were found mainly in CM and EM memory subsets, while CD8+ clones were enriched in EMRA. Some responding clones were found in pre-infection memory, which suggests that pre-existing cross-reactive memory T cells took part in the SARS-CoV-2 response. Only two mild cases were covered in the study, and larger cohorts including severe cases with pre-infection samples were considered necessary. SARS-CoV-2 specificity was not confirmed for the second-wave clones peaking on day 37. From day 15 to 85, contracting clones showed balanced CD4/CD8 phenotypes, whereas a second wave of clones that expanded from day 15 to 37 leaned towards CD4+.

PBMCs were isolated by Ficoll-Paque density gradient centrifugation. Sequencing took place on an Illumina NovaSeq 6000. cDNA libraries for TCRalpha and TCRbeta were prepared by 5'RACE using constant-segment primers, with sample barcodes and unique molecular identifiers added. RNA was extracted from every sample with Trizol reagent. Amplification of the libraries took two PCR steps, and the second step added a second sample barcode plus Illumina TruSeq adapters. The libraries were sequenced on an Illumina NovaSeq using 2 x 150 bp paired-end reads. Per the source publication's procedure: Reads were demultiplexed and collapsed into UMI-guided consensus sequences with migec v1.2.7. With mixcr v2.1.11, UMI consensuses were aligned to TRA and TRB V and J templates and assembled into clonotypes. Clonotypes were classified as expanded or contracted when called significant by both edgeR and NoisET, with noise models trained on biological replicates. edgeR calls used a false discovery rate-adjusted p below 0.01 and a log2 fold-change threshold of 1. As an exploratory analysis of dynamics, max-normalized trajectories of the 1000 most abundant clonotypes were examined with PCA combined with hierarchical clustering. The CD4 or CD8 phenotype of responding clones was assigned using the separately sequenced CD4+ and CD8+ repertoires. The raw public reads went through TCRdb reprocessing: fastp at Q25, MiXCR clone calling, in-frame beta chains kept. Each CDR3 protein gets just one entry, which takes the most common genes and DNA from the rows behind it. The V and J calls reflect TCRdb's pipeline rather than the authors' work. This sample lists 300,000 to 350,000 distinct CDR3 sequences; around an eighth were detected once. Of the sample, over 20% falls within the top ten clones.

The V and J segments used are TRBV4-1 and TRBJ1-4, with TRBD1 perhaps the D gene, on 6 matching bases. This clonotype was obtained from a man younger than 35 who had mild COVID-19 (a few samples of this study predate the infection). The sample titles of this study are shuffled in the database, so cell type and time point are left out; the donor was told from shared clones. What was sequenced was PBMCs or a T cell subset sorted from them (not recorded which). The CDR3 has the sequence CASSLGGTYEKLFF. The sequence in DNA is TGCGCCAGCAGCCTCGGGGGGACATATGAAAAACTGTTTTTT.